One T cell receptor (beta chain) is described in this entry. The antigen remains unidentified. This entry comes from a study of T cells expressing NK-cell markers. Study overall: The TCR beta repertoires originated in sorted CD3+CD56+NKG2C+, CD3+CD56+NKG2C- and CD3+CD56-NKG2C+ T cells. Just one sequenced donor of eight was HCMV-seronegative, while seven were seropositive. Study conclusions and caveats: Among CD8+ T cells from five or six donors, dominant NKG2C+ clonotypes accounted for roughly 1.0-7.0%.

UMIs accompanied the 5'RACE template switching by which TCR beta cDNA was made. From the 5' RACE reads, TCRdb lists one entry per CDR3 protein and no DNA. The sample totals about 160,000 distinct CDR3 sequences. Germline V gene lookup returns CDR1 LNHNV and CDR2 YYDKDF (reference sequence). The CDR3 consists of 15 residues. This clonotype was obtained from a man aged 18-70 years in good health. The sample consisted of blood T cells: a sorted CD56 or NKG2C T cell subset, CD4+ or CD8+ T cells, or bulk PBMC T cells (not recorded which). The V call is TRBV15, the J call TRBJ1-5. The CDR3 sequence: CAIGRGGLGNQPQHF.